The present T cell receptor beta chain was sequenced within a study of cytomegalovirus exposure and HLA in healthy donors. PCR involved 60 Vbeta and 13 Jbeta primers. Some clones are missing from TCRdb's copy, which holds only in-frame ones; the method was immunoSEQ multiplex PCR. The sample gives around 64,000 clones, approximately 90% of which show up once; just under 2% is in the top ten. Comment on this clone: Its antigen is as yet unknown.

Overall study results and limits: With later analysis, a missense DCLRE1C variant became linked to TCR beta V- and J-gene trimming. Accounts indicate the classifier identified cytomegalovirus status with strong specificity and sensitivity. Among TCR beta chains, those listed as cytomegalovirus-associated numbered about 150. The study assumed roughly uniform donor sequencing depth for presence/absence analyses.

Sequences were obtained from PBMCs. The receptor's source is a woman aged 30 to 39 in good health and CMV-seronegative.

The CDR3 is CASSSPRGIEQFF. CDR3 bases: TGTGCCAGTAGTTCACCCAGGGGCATTGAGCAGTTCTTC. V and J are TRBV19 and TRBJ2-1, with D maybe TRBD1 (6 bases). Germline V gene lookup returns CDR1 LNHDA and CDR2 SQIVND (reference sequence). This CDR3 spans 13 amino acids. V lost 5 bases and J 9 bases, leaving 14 bases between the germline ends.